The clone carrying this T cell receptor beta chain appeared many times. 5'RACE with 10-nucleotide random UMIs generated the cDNA. TCRdb called the 5' RACE reads again in MiXCR, with one record for every CDR3 protein. The data contain tens of thousands of distinct CDR3 sequences, about 3.3% of them seen just once; the ten biggest clones take up about 7.8%. The sample originates from a study of neurological immune-mediated disorders. V lost 1 base, J lost 5 bases, and 12 bases lay in between. The CDR3 consists of 13 residues. Germline CDR1 and CDR2: DFQATT and SNEGSKA (reference sequence). Time point described: longitudinal time-point 1 (baseline).

The sequencing input was PBMCs. The rearrangement links TRBV20-1 to TRBJ2-7; weak D call: TRBD2 (5 bases). The receptor's source is a woman aged 60-70 years with multiple sclerosis. The CDR3 loop reads CSARGRVDHEQYF. The CDR3 nucleotides are TGCAGTGCTAGAGGGCGGGTCGACCACGAGCAGTACTTC.